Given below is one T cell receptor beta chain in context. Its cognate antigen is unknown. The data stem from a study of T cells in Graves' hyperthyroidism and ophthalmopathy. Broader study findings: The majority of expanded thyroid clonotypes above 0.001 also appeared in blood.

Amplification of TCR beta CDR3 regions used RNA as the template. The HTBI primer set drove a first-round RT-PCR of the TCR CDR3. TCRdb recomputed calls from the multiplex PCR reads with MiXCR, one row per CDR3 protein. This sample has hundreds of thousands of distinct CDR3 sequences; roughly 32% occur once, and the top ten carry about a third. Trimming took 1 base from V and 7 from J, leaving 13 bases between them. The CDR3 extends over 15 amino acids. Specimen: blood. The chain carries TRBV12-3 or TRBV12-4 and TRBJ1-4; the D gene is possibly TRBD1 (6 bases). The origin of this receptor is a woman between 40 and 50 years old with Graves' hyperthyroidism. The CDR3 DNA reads TGTGCCAGCAGTTTAGAGGACAGAGCTTTTGAAAAACTGTTTTTT. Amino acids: CASSLEDRAFEKLFF.